This T cell receptor (beta chain) emerged from a study of human T cells and chemical hapten exposure. Study-wide background: Enrolled patients were predominantly female and had alopecia areata, totalis or universalis.

Time point in this sample: patch test 3, about 24 weeks after DPC sensitization. The treatment is: therapeutic diphenylcyclopropenone sensitization with weekly scalp DPC. This clonotype was counted once. The antigen is undetermined. Overall study findings and caveats: A positive correlation with patch test score was found for PT1 expanded TCR counts. Expanded TCRs formed significantly more large CDR3 similarity clusters than controls. Alopecia in all donors means immunity may differ from healthy individuals.

Each CDR3 protein gets one entry after TCRdb re-called the RACE reads with MiXCR. This sample has tens of thousands of distinct CDR3 sequences, with 10% to 15% found just once. The germline V and J ends were trimmed by 5 bases and 2 bases, with 7 bases remaining between them. Germline V gene sequence: CDR1 SQVTM, CDR2 ANQGSEA. The CDR3 consists of 11 residues. V is TRBV29-1 and J is TRBJ2-7, with unresolved D. The receptor was isolated from a woman between 50 and 59 years old with alopecia areata. Some clones in this sample may be carry-over from other donors' samples. The sample in question was whole blood, obtained in connection with sensitization to the hapten diphenylcyclopropenone (DPC). In DNA, the CDR3 is TGCAGCGTTCGGAGCACCTACGAGCAGTACTTC. Protein sequence: CSVRSTYEQYF.